Below, 19 T cell receptor beta chains from the same sample are listed, as sequenced in a study of cytomegalovirus exposure and HLA in healthy donors. The primer mix had 60 Vbeta and 13 Jbeta primers. TCRdb's copy holds only in-frame clones and misses some; the assay was immunoSEQ multiplex PCR. The table has some 130,000 clones, about 70% seen once; the top ten hold about 2.9%. Sequenced material: PBMCs. These TCRs come from a man in his forties in good health and CMV-seronegative.

The rearrangement joins TRBV7-3 to TRBJ2-3; 13 nucleotides align to TRBD2. V lost 4 bases to trimming and J lost 4 bases; unmatched junction nucleotides: 5. This CDR3 spans 16 amino acids. Germline-derived CDR1 and CDR2 are SGHTA and FQGTGA. The CDR3 spells CASSSGLAGDADTQYF. As DNA, the CDR3 is TGTGCCAGCAGCTCAGGACTAGCGGGAGACGCAGATACGCAGTATTTT.

The chain uses TRBV30 and TRBJ2-5; D possibly corresponds to TRBD1 (5 bases). Germline-derived CDR1 and CDR2 are GTSNPN and SVGIG (reference sequence). This CDR3 is 14 amino acids long. V dropped 5 bases and J dropped 5 bases, with 18 bases sitting between them. The CDR3 region is CAWDWGHLGETQYF. CDR3 nucleotide sequence: TGTGCCTGGGATTGGGGCCACCTAGGCGAGACCCAGTACTTC.

The V gene is TRBV27, the J gene TRBJ2-5; perhaps TRBD1 as D (6 bases). The CDR3 has 16 residues. Germline lookup yields CDR1 MNHEY and CDR2 SMNVEV (reference sequence). V was shortened by 2 bases and J by 5 bases, with 18 bases between the two germline ends. The CDR3 region is CASSLHRRGGKETQYF. In DNA form, the CDR3 reads TGTGCCAGCAGTTTACACAGGCGAGGGGGTAAGGAGACCCAGTACTTC.

This sequence joins TRBV19 and TRBJ1-5; tentative D call: TRBD1 (5 bases). Germline CDR1 LNHDA, CDR2 SQIVND (reference sequence). The CDR3 has 14 amino acids. V was trimmed by 7 bases and J by 1 base, leaving 11 bases between them. CDR3 nucleotide sequence: TGTGCCAGTACTCGTCGGGGGAGCAATCAGCCCCAGCATTTT. Translating gives CASTRRGSNQPQHF.

The chain has TRBV6-1 and TRBJ2-7; 7 bases agree with TRBD1. There are 13 residues in the CDR3. Unmatched junction bases numbered 6, after V lost 7 bases and J lost 3 bases. CDR1 MNHNS and CDR2 SASEGT come from the germline V gene. The CDR3 bases are TGTGCCAGCACCTTGGGACAGTACTACGAGCAGTACTTC. This gives the protein CASTLGQYYEQYF.

This clone has a handful of counts. The chain recombines TRBV5-1 with TRBJ1-1; 7 bases map to TRBD1. This CDR3 is 14 amino acids long. The V gene's germline CDR1 is SGHRS and CDR2 YFSETQ. Trimming took 0 bases from V and 8 from J; bases not matched to a gene: 7. CDR3 DNA: TGCGCCAGCAGCTTGGGGAGGGGGCTTTTCGAAGCTTTCTTT. Its protein product is CASSLGRGLFEAFF.

This clone was found a few times. V is TRBV27 and J is TRBJ2-3, with 14 bases that match TRBD2. With 8 bases clipped from V and 4 bases from J, the junction kept 11 bases outside the gene matches. The CDR3 runs to 17 residues. Looked up from germline, CDR1 is MNHEY and CDR2 is SMNVEV (reference sequence). The DNA for the CDR3 is TGTGCCAGCGGGGGGACTAGCGGGAGTGCAGTTTCAGATACGCAGTATTTT. Translated: CASGGTSGSAVSDTQYF.

The rearrangement links TRBV29-1 to TRBJ2-2; 7 nucleotides match TRBD1. CDR1 is SQVTM and CDR2 is ANQGSEA in the germline V gene. V was pared by 5 bases and J by 5 bases, with 5 bases of the junction left unmatched. The CDR3 covers 13 residues. CDR3 in DNA: TGCAGCGTTACGGCAGGGGGAACCGGGGAGCTGTTTTTT. This encodes CSVTAGGTGELFF.

The rearrangement links TRBV6-5 to TRBJ2-5; tentatively, D is TRBD2 (5 bases). The ends were cut back, 1 base at V and 5 bases at J, with 11 bases in the middle. The CDR3 is 14 residues long. The germline V gene encodes CDR1 MNHEY and CDR2 SVGAGI. CDR3 sequence reads: CASSYYQRGETQYF. As DNA, the CDR3 is TGTGCCAGCAGTTACTACCAACGAGGGGAGACCCAGTACTTC.

The chain employs TRBV5-6 and TRBJ2-7; D uncertain. Germline V gene lookup returns CDR1 SGHDT and CDR2 YYEEEE. V shed 4 bases and J shed 0 bases, with 20 bases lying between them. The CDR3 covers 17 residues. CDR3 loop: CASSERAYGGLSYEQYF. Here the CDR3 DNA reads TGTGCCAGCAGCGAACGTGCCTATGGCGGTCTCTCCTACGAGCAGTACTTC.

This chain connects TRBV7-3 to TRBJ2-7, with TRBD1 identical over 7 bases. Germline CDR1 SGHTA, CDR2 FQGTGA. J gave up 6 bases and V 5 bases, and 13 bases lay outside the gene matches. There are 15 residues in the CDR3. The CDR3 DNA sequence: TGTGCCAGCAGCCTATACGGCACAGGGGTGGGCGAGCAGTACTTC. Amino acids: CASSLYGTGVGEQYF.

The V and J genes are TRBV5-1 and TRBJ2-4; 7 positions agree with TRBD1. V was clipped by 4 bases and J by 5 bases; unmatched bases: 12. The CDR3 spans 16 residues. From germline, CDR1 is SGHRS and CDR2 YFSETQ. The DNA of the CDR3 is TGCGCCAGCAGCCTATTGCCCGGGACAGACCAAAACATTCAGTACTTC. It encodes CASSLLPGTDQNIQYF. Full variable domain (outside the CDR3, taken from reference TRBV5-1 and TRBJ2-4): KAGVTQTPRYLIKTRGQQVTLSCSPISGHRSVSWYQQTPGQGLQFLFEYFSETQRNKGNFPGRFSGRQFSNSRSEMNVSTLELGDSALYLCASSLLPGTDQNIQYFGAGTRLSVL.

The chain has TRBV21-1 and TRBJ1-5. TRBV21-1 is tagged as a pseudogene. The CDR3 has 16 amino acids. DNA for the CDR3: TGTGCCAGCAGCAAAGTGGACGGAGGGAGCAATCAGCCCCAGCATTTT. This sequence encodes CASSKVDGGSNQPQHF.

The rearrangement joins TRBV19 to TRBJ2-3, with 7 nucleotides matching TRBD2. V shed 5 bases and J 1 base; nucleotides not matched to a gene: 6. The CDR3 loop spans 15 amino acids. Germline V CDR1 and CDR2: LNHDA, SQIVND (reference sequence). DNA of the CDR3: TGTGCCAGTAGTGGGAGGGCTAGCGGCACAGATACGCAGTATTTT. It encodes CASSGRASGTDTQYF.

The chain joins TRBV27 to TRBJ1-2; TRBD1 aligns across 7 bases. The junction had 11 bases not matched to a gene; V was cut back by 2 bases and J by 8 bases. Germline assignment: CDR1 MNHEY and CDR2 SMNVEV (reference sequence). This CDR3 is built from 15 residues. The CDR3 nucleotides are TGTGCCAGCAGTTTAGTAGCGACAGGGCGGCGAGGCTACACCTTC. Its translation: CASSLVATGRRGYTF.

The V and J genes are TRBV11-1 and TRBJ2-7, with a tentative D call TRBD1 (5 bases). Between the trimmed V and J ends, which lost 5 bases and 3 bases, there was a span of 14 bases. Germline loops: CDR1 SGHAT, CDR2 FQDESV (reference sequence). The CDR3 contains 14 residues. This CDR3 reads CASSAEGVSYEQYF. The CDR3 bases are TGTGCCAGCAGCGCCGAAGGGGTAAGCTACGAGCAGTACTTC.

This clone was seen just once. The V call is TRBV18, the J call TRBJ2-1; 8 nucleotides match TRBD1. The CDR3 runs to 15 residues. The V gene's germline CDR1 is KGHSH and CDR2 LQKENI. The junction had 9 bases not matched to a gene; V was cut back by 6 bases and J by 5 bases. CDR3 DNA: TGTGCCAGCTCCCGGACAGGGCCAATGAACAATGAGCAGTTCTTC. Translated, it gives CASSRTGPMNNEQFF.

This chain uses TRBV9 with TRBJ1-1, with 7 bases that match TRBD1. V dropped 0 bases and J dropped 5; count of bases not matched to a gene: 16. Germline lookup yields CDR1 SGDLS and CDR2 YYNGEE. The CDR3 consists of 18 residues. The CDR3 DNA sequence: TGTGCCAGCAGCGTAGGCCTCGCGGGTGGAGGGGGCTTAACTGAAGCTTTCTTT. Translating it yields CASSVGLAGGGGLTEAFF.

V gene TRBV6-5 combines with J gene TRBJ2-3, with TRBD1 matching 7 bases. CDR3 length: 14 amino acids. The V and J ends lost 7 bases and 2 bases, in that order; junction bases with no gene match: 6. Per germline, CDR1 MNHEY and CDR2 SVGAGI. The CDR3 loop is CASTYRGHTDTQYF. In DNA, the CDR3 is TGTGCCAGCACATACAGGGGTCACACAGATACGCAGTATTTT.